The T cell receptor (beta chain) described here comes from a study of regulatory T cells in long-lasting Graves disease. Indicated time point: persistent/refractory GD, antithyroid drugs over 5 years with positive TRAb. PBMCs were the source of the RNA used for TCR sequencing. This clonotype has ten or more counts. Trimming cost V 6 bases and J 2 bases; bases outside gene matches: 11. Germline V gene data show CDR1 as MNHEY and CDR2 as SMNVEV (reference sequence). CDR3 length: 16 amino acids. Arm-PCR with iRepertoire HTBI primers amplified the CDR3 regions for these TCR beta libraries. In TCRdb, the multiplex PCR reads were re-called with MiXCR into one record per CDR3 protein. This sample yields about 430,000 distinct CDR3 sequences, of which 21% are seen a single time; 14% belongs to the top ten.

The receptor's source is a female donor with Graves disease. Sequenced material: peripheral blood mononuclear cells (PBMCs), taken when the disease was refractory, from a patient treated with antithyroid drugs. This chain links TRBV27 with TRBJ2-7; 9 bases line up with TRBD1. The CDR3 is CASRSPGTGTTYEQYF. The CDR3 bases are TGTGCCAGCAGATCACCTGGGACAGGGACTACCTACGAGCAGTACTTC.